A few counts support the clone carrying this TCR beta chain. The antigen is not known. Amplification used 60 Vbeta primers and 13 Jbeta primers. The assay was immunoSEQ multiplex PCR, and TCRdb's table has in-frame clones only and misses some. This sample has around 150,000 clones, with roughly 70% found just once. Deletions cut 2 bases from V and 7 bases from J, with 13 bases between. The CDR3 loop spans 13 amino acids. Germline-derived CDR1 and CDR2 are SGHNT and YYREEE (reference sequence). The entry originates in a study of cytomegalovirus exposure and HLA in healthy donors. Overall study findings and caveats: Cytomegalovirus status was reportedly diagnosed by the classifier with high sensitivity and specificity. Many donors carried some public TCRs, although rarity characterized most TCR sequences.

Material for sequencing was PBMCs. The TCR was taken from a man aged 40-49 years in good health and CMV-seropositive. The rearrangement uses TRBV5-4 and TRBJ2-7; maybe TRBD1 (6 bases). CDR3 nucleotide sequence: TGTGCCAGCAGCTTTTCTCAGGGGCCGGAGCAGTACTTC. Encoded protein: CASSFSQGPEQYF.